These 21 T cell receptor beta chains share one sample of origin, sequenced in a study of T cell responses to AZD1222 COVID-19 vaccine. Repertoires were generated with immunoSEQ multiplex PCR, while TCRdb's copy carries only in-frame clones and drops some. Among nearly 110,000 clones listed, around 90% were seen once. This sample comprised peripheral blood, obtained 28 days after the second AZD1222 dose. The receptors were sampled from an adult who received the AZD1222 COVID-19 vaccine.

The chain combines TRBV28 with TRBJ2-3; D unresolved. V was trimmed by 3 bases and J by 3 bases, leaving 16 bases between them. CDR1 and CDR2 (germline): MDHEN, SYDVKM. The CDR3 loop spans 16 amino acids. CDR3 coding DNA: TGTGCCAGCAGTTTTTATTCTGGGCCAAAAACAGATACGCAGTATTTT. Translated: CASSFYSGPKTDTQYF.

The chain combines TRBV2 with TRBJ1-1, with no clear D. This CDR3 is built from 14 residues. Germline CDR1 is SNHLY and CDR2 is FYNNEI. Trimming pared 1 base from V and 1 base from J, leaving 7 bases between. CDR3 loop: CASSEEGRNTEAFF. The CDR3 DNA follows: TGTGCCAGCAGTGAAGAAGGGAGGAACACTGAAGCTTTCTTT. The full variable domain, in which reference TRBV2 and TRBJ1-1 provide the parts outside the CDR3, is EPEVTQTPSHQVTQMGQEVILRCVPISNHLYFYWYRQILGQKVEFLVSFYNNEISEKSEIFDDQFSVERPDGSNFTLKIRSTKLEDSAMYFCASSEEGRNTEAFFGQGTRLTVV.

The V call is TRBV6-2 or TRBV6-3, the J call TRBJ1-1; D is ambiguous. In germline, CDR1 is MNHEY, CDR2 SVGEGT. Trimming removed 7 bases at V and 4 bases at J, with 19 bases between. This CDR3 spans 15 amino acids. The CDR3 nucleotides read TGTGCCAGCACCCCCGCTTCGGGTTTAAGCACTGAAGCTTTCTTT. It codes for CASTPASGLSTEAFF.

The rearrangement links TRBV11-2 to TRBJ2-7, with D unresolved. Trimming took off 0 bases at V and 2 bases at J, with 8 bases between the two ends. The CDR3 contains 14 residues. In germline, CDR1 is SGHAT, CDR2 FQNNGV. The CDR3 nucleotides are TGTGCCAGCAGCTTAGAGGGCAGGACCTACGAGCAGTACTTC. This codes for CASSLEGRTYEQYF. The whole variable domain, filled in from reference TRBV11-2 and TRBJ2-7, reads EAGVAQSPRYKIIEKRQSVAFWCNPISGHATLYWYQQILGQGPKLLIQFQNNGVVDDSQLPKDRFSAERLKGVDSTLKIQPAKLEDSAVYLCASSLEGRTYEQYFGPGTRLTVT.

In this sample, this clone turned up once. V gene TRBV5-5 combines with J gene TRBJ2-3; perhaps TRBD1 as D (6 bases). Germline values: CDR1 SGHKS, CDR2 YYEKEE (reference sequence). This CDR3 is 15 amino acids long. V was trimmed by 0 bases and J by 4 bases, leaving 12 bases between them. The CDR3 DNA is TGTGCCAGCAGCTTGGAGGGGGAAAGCGCAGATACGCAGTATTTT. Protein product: CASSLEGESADTQYF. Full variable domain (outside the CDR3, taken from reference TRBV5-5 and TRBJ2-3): DAGVTQSPTHLIKTRGQQVTLRCSPISGHKSVSWYQQVLGQGPQFIFQYYEKEERGRGNFPDRFSARQFPNYSSELNVNALLLGDSALYLCASSLEGESADTQYFGPGTRLTVL.

DNA of the CDR3: TGTGCCAGCACCCGGAGGGATACGCAGTATTTT. Amino acid sequence: CASTRRDTQYF. The chain combines TRBV5-6 with TRBJ2-3; possible D gene TRBD2, 5 bases. The V gene's germline CDR1 is SGHDT and CDR2 YYEEEE. V was shortened by 6 bases and J by 6 bases, with 8 bases between the two germline ends. This CDR3 region has 11 residues.

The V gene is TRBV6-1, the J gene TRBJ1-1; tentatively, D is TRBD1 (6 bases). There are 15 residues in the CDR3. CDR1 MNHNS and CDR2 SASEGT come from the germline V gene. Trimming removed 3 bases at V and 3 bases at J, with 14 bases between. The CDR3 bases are TGTGCCAGCAGTGACCGCGTGGGGGCTGACACTGAAGCTTTCTTT. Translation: CASSDRVGADTEAFF.

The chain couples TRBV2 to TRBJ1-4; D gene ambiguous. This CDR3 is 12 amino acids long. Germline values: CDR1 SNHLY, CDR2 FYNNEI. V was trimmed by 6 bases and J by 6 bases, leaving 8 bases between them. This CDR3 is CASRSIYEKLFF. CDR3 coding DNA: TGTGCCAGCAGATCCATCTATGAAAAACTGTTTTTT.

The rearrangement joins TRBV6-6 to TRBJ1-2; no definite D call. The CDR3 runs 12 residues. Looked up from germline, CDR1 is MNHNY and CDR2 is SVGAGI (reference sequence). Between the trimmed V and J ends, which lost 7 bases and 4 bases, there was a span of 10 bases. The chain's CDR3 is CASKSRAYGYTF. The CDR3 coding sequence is TGTGCCAGCAAATCTCGGGCCTATGGCTACACCTTC.

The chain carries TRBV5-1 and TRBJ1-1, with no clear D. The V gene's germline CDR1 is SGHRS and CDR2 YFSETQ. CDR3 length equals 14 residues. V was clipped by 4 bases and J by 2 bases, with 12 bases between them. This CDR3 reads CASSVTVTNTEAFF. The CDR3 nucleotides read TGCGCCAGCAGCGTTACAGTAACCAACACTGAAGCTTTCTTT.

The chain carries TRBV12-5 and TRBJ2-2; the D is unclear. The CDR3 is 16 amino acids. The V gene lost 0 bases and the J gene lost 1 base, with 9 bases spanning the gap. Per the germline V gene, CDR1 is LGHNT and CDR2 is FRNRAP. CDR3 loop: CASGLVQRVNTGELFF. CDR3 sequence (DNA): TGTGCTAGTGGTTTGGTACAACGTGTGAACACCGGGGAGCTGTTTTTT.

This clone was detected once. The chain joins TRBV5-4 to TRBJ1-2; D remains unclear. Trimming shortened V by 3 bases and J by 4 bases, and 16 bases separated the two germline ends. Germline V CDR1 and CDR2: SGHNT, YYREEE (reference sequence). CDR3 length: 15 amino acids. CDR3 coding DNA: TGTGCCAGCAGCTCGACCGGGAGGACTAGCTATGGCTACACCTTC. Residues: CASSSTGRTSYGYTF.

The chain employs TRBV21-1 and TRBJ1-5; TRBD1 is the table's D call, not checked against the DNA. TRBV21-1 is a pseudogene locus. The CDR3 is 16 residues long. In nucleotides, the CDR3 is TGTGCCAGCAGCAAAGAACAGACCCTTGGCAATCAGCCCCAGCATTTT. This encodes CASSKEQTLGNQPQHF.

CDR3: CASSPQGNGYTF. The DNA for the CDR3 is TGTGCCAGCTCCCCCCAAGGGAATGGCTACACCTTC. The rearrangement uses TRBV18 and TRBJ1-2; D is undetermined. The CDR3 runs 12 residues. Trimming cost V 6 bases and J 6 bases, with 11 bases left between them. From germline, CDR1 is KGHSH and CDR2 LQKENI. Full variable domain (remainder filled in from reference TRBV18 and TRBJ1-2): NAGVMQNPRHLVRRRGQEARLRCSPMKGHSHVYWYRQLPEEGLKFMVYLQKENIIDESGMPKERFSAEFPKEGPSILRIQQVVRGDSAAYFCASSPQGNGYTFGSGTRLTVV.

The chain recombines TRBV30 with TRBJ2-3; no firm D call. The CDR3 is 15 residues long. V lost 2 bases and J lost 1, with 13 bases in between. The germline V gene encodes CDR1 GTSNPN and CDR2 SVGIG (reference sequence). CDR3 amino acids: CAWSIIPPGTDTQYF. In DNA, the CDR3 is TGTGCCTGGAGTATAATTCCCCCTGGCACAGATACGCAGTATTTT.

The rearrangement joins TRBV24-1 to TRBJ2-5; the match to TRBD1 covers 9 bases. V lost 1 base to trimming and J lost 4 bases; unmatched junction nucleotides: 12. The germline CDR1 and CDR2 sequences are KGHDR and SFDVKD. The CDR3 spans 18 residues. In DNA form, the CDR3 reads TGTGCCACCAGTGATTTAGGGGGGACAGGGTCCGTTGGAGAGACCCAGTACTTC. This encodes CATSDLGGTGSVGETQYF.

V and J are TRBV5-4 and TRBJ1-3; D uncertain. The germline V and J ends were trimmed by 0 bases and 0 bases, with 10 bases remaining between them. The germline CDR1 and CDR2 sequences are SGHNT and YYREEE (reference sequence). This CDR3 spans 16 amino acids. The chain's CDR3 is CASSLAPIDSGNTIYF. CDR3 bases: TGTGCCAGCAGCTTGGCCCCCATCGACTCTGGAAACACCATATATTTT.

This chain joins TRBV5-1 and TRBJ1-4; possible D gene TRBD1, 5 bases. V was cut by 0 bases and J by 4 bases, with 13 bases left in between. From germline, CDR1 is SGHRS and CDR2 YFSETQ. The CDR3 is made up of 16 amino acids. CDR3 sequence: CASSLGLGGGNEKLFF. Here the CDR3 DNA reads TGCGCCAGCAGCTTGGGACTCGGCGGGGGTAATGAAAAACTGTTTTTT.

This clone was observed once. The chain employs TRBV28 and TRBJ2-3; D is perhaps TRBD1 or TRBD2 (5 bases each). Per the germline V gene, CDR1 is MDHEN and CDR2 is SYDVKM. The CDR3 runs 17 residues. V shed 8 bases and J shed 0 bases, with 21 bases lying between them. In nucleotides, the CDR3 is TGTGCCAGCTCCGGCCGGGACCCGCGTTCCAGCACAGATACGCAGTATTTT. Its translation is CASSGRDPRSSTDTQYF.

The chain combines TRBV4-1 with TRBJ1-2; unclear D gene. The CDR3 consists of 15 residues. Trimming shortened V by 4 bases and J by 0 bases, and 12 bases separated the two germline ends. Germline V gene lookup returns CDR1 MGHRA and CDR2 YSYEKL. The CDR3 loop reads CASSLPERTNYGYTF. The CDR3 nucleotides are TGCGCCAGCAGCCTACCCGAGAGGACTAACTATGGCTACACCTTC.

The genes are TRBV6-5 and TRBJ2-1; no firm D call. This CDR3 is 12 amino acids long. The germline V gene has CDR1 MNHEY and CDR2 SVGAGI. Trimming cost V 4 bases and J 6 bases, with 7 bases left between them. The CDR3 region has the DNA TGTGCCAGCAGTTTAGACATCAATGAGCAGTTCTTC. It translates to CASSLDINEQFF.